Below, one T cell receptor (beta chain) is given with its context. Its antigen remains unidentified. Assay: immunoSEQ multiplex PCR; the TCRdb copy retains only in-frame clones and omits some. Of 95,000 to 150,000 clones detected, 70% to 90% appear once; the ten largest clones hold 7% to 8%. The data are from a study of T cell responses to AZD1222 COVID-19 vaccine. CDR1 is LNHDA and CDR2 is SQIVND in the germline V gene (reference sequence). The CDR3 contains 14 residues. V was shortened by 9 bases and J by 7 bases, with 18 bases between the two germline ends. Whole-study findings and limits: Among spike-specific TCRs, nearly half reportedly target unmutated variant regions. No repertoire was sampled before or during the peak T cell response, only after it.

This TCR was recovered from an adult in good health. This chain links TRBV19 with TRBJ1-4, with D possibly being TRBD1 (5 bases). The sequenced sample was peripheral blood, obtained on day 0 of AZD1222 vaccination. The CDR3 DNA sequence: TGTGCCAGCTCCTCGGGGGACGGAAGTGAAAAACTGTTTTTT. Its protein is CASSSGDGSEKLFF.